This TCR beta chain is drawn from a study of cytomegalovirus exposure and HLA in healthy donors. With 60 Vbeta and 13 Jbeta primers, the PCR was carried out. Profiled with immunoSEQ multiplex PCR; TCRdb holds only in-frame clones, not every one. The sample lists 90,000 to 150,000 clones; around 80% were seen once. V dropped 3 bases and J dropped 3 bases, with 12 bases sitting between them. This CDR3 spans 15 amino acids. Germline-derived CDR1 and CDR2 are LNHDA and SQIVND (reference sequence). The sample consisted of PBMCs. V usage is TRBV19 and J usage is TRBJ2-1; possibly TRBD2 for D (7 bases). The TCR sequence derives from a woman aged 18-35 years in good health and CMV-seronegative. CDR3: CASSILGGDYNEQFF. The CDR3 region has the DNA TGTGCCAGTAGTATTTTAGGGGGGGACTACAATGAGCAGTTCTTC.